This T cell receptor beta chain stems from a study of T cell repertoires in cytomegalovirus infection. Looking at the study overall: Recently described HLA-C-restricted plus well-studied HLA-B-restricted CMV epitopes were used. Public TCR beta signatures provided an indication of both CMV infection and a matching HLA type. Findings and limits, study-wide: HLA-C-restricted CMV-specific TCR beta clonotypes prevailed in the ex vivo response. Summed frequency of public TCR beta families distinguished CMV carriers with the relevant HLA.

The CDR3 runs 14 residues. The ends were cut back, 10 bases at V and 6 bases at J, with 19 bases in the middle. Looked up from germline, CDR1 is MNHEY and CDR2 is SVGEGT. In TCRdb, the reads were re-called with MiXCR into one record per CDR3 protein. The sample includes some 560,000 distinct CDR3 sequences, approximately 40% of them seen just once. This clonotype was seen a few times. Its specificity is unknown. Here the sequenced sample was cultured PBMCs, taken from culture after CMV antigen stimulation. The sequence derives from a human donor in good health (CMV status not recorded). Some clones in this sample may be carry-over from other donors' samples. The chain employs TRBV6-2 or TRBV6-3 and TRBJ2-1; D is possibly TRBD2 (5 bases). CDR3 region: CATSLLRDPNEQFF. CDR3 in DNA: TGTGCCACCTCCTTACTCCGGGATCCCAATGAGCAGTTCTTC.